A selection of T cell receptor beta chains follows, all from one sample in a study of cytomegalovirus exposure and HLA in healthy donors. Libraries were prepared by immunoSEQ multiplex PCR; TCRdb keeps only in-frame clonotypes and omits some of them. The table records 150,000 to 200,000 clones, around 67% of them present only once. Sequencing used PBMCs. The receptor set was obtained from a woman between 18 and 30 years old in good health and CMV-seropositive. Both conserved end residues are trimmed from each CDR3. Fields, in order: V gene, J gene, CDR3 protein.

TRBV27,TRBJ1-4,ASSFIRATNEKLF
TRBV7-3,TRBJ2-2,ASSLGTSQTGELF
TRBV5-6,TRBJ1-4,ASSRRTGRKGATNEKLF
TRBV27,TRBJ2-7,ASRERLAGAYEQY
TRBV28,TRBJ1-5,ASSMPDQPQH
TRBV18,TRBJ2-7,ASSLGQRYEQY
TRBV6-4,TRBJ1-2,ASSDEADSHGYT
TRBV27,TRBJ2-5,ASSPNRGEETQY
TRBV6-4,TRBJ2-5,ASSTPGLAGPVQETQY
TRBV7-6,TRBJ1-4,ASSPGLRGIRHEKLF
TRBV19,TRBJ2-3,ASTNRGRGRDTQY
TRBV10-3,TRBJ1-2,ANRQGGPYGYT
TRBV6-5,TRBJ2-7,ASSYSGGSGAYEQY
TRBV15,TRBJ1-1,ATSRDNLGWGGPEGTEAF
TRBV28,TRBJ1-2,AGEGQGFGYT
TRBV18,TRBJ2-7,ASSLRTTSGEQY
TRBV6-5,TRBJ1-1,ASNYRGRGTEAF
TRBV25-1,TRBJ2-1,ASSRRGLSGGDEQF
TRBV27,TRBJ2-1,ASSFLRGAGEQDEQF
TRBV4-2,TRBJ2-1,ASSQASSGGGDEQF
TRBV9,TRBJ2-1,ASSVSTNTRNEQF
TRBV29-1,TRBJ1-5,SVVTGGSNQPQH
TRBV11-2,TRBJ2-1,ASSLGMKELQF
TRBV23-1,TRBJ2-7,ASSPPGRVIRLGYEQY
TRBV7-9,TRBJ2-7,ASRSDRGHEQY
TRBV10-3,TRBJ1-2,AIRDTTRGYT
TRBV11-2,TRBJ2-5,ASSRFGGSQETQY
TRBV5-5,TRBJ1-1,ASSLTGMNTEAF
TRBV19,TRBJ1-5,ASSTGTLSNQPQH
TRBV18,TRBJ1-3,ASSPSRGSGNTIY
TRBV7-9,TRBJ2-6,AILAGRDRFKSGANVLT
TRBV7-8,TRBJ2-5,ASSPGETQY